A single sample is the source of the 3 T cell receptor beta chains below, sequenced in a study of T cells in Graves' hyperthyroidism and ophthalmopathy. RNA transcripts served as the template for amplifying TCR beta CDR3 regions. Initially, a first-round RT-PCR of the TCR CDR3 employed the HTBI primer set. In TCRdb, the multiplex PCR reads were re-called with MiXCR into one record per CDR3 protein. This table holds about 520,000 distinct CDR3 sequences, about 24% found once. The source material was blood. The source is a woman aged 25 to 39 with Graves' ophthalmopathy.

This clonotype occurred many times. The rearrangement joins TRBV7-2 to TRBJ1-2; TRBD1 is a possible D gene (6 bases). This CDR3 contains 14 residues. Germline CDR1 reads SGHTA; CDR2 reads FQGNSA. Between the trimmed V and J ends, which lost 3 bases and 4 bases, there was a span of 12 bases. CDR3 coding DNA: TGTGCCAGCAGCTTTCAACAGGGTCTCTATGGCTACACCTTC. It translates to CASSFQQGLYGYTF. Using reference TRBV7-2 and TRBJ1-2 for the parts outside the CDR3, the full variable domain is GAGVSQSPSNKVTEKGKDVELRCDPISGHTALYWYRQSLGQGLEFLIYFQGNSAPDKSGLPSDRFSAERTGGSVSTLTIQRTQQEDSAVYLCASSFQQGLYGYTFGSGTRLTVV.

This chain joins TRBV15 and TRBJ1-5; 7 bases line up with TRBD1. The CDR3 sequence is 15 residues long. The germline V gene encodes CDR1 LNHNV and CDR2 YYDKDF (reference sequence). V shed 4 bases and J 0 bases; nucleotides not matched to a gene: 3. CDR3 bases: TGTGCCACCAGCAAAACAGGGGATAGCAATCAGCCCCAGCATTTT. This codes for CATSKTGDSNQPQHF.

This clonotype has ten or more counts. The V gene is TRBV12-3 or TRBV12-4, the J gene TRBJ2-4, with 8 positions matching TRBD1. The CDR3 totals 16 residues. V was pared by 1 base and J by 8 bases, with 10 bases of the junction left unmatched. As DNA, the CDR3 is TGTGCCAGCAGTTTAGATGGGGCAGGGGGCGCATACATTCAGTACTTC. Protein sequence: CASSLDGAGGAYIQYF.